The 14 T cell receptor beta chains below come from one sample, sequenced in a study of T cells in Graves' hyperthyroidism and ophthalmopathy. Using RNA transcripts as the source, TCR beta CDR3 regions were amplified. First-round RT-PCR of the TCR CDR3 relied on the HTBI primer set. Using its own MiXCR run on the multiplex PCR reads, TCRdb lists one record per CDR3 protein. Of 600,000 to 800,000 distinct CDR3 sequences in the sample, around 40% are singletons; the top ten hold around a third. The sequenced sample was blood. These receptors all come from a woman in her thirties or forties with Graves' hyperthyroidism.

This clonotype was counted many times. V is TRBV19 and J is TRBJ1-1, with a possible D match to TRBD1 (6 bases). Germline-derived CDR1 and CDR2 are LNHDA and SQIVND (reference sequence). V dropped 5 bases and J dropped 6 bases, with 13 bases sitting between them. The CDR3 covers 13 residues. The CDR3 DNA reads TGTGCCAGTAGTTTTACAGGGTTTCCTGAAGCTTTCTTT. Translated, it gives CASSFTGFPEAFF.

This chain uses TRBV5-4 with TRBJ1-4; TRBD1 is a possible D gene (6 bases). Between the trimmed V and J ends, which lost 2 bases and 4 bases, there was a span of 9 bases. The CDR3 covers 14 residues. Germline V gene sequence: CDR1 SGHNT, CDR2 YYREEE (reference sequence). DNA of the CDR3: TGTGCCAGCAGCTTTGGACAGATTAATGAAAAACTGTTTTTT. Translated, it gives CASSFGQINEKLFF.

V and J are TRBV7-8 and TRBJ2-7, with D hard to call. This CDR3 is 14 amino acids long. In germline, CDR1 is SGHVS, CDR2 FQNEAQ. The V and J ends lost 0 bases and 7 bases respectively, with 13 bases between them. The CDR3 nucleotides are TGTGCCAGCAGCTTAGCCCGTTTGTCAGATGAGCAGTACTTC. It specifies CASSLARLSDEQYF.

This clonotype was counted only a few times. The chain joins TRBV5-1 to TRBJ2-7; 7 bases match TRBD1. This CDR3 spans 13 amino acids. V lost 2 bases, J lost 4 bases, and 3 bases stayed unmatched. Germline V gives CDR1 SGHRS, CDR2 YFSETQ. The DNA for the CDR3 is TGCGCCAGCAGCTTAGACAGGGTATACGAGCAGTACTTC. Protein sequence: CASSLDRVYEQYF.

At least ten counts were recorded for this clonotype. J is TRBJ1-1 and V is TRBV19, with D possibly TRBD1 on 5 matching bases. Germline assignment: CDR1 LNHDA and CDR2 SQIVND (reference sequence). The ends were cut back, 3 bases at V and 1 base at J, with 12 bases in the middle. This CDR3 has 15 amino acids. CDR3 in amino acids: CASSMPAGTNTEAFF. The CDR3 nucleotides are TGTGCCAGTAGTATGCCCGCGGGGACGAACACTGAAGCTTTCTTT.

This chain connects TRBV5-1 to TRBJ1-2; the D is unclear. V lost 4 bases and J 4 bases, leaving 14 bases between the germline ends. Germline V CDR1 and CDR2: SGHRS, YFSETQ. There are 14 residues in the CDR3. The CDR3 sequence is CASSPAGSLYGYTF. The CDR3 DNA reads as TGCGCCAGCAGCCCCGCGGGGAGCCTCTATGGCTACACCTTC.

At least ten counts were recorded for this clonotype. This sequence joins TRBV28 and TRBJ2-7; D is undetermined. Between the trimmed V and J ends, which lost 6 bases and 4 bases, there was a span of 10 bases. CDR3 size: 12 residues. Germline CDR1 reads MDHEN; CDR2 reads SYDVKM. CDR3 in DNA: TGTGCCAGCAGCTCCCTCCCGTACGAGCAGTACTTC. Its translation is CASSSLPYEQYF.

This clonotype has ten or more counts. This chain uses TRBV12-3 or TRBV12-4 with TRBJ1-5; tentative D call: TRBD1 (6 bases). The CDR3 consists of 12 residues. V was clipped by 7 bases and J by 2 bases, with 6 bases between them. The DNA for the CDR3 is TGTGCCAGCACAGGGGGCAATCAGCCCCAGCATTTT. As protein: CASTGGNQPQHF.

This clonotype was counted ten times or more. The CDR3 here is CASSLGGSGLTEAFF. The CDR3 region has the DNA TGTGCCAGCAGCTTAGGAGGGTCCGGGCTGACTGAAGCTTTCTTT. The chain combines TRBV11-3 with TRBJ1-1; D is uncertain. The V and J ends lost 1 base and 5 bases respectively, with 14 bases between them. Germline V gene sequence: CDR1 SGHNT, CDR2 YENEEA. The CDR3 totals 15 residues.

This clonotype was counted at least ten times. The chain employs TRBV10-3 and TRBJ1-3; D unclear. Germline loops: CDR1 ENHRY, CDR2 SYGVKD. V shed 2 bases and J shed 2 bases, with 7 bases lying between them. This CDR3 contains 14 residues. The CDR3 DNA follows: TGTGCCATCAGTGAGAGGGAGGCTGGAAACACCATATATTTT. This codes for CAISEREAGNTIYF.

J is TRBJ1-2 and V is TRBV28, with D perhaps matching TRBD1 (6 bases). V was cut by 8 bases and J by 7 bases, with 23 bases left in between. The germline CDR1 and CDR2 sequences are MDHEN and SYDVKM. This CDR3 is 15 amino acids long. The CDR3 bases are TGTGCCAGCTCACCGAGACGGCAGGACAGTGTTGGCTACACCTTC. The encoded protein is CASSPRRQDSVGYTF.

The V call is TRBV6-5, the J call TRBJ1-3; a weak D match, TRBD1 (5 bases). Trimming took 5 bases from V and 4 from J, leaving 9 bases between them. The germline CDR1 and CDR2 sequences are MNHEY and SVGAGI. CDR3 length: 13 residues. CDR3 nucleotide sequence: TGTGCCAGCAGTCCAGGGAACGGAAACACCATATATTTT. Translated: CASSPGNGNTIYF.

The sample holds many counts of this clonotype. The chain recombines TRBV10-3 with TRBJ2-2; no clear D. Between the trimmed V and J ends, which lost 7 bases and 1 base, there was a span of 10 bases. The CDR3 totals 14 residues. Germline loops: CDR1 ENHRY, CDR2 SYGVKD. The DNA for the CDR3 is TGTGCCATCACCCCGGCGCAGAACACCGGGGAGCTGTTTTTT. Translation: CAITPAQNTGELFF.

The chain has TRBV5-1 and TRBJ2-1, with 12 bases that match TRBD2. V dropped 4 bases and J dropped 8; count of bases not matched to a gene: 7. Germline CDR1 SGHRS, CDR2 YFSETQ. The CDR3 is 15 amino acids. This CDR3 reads CASSVRTSGEYEQFF. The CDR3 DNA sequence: TGCGCCAGCAGCGTGAGGACTAGCGGGGAATATGAGCAGTTCTTC.